This T cell receptor beta chain was sequenced in a study of multiple sclerosis patients with progressive multifocal leukoencephalopathy. Study-wide results and caveats: PML-onset expanded TRB clones were detectable before and during natalizumab therapy.

As for this clone: The antigen is unknown.

As to time point: before natalizumab initiation. All PML patients were female, and all patients had earlier interferon beta. T0 blood was collected before the first natalizumab infusion. Measured with immunoSEQ multiplex PCR; TCRdb has only the in-frame clones, and not every one. Among around 32,000 clones listed, around 92% were seen once. The CDR3 covers 16 residues. The germline V and J ends were trimmed by 7 bases and 6 bases, with 22 bases remaining between them. Germline loops: CDR1 SNHLY, CDR2 FYNNEI. J is TRBJ2-1 and V is TRBV2, with TRBD2 as a possible D gene (7 bases). This receptor was identified in a man aged 30 to 39 with multiple sclerosis. Sequencing was performed on PBMCs. The CDR3 reads CASTRGALAPSNEQFF. CDR3 nucleotides: TGTGCCAGCACTCGGGGGGCGCTAGCTCCCTCCAATGAGCAGTTCTTC. The full variable domain, with the rest looked up from reference TRBV2 and TRBJ2-1, is EPEVTQTPSHQVTQMGQEVILRCVPISNHLYFYWYRQILGQKVEFLVSFYNNEISEKSEIFDDQFSVERPDGSNFTLKIRSTKLEDSAMYFCASTRGALAPSNEQFFGPGTRLTVL.